One and the same sample provided the 17 T cell receptor beta chains below, sequenced in a study of identical twins. MiXCR was run by TCRdb on the 5' RACE reads, yielding one entry per CDR3 protein. Of 200,000 to 250,000 distinct CDR3 sequences in the sample, approximately 7% were seen once. These data also formed part of another study, on yellow fever vaccine responses in identical twins.

Source material: memory (CD45RO+) T cells sorted from blood. The receptors were gathered from a woman aged 18-29 years in good health.

Many counts were recorded for this clonotype. The rearrangement uses TRBV20-1 and TRBJ1-4; 10 bases are a match to TRBD1. CDR1 and CDR2 from the germline V gene are DFQATT and SNEGSKA (reference sequence). The CDR3 runs to 15 residues. V dropped 3 bases and J dropped 6; count of bases not matched to a gene: 7. The CDR3 protein is CSASHPGQGHEKLFF. CDR3 bases: TGCAGTGCTAGCCATCCGGGACAGGGGCATGAAAAACTGTTTTTT.

There are a few counts of this clonotype. The chain recombines TRBV7-3 with TRBJ2-1; the D gene could be TRBD1 or TRBD2 (5 bases each). V was pared by 2 bases and J by 7 bases, with 18 bases between. The CDR3 contains 16 residues. Germline V gene lookup returns CDR1 SGHTA and CDR2 FQGTGA. The CDR3 region is CASSLGPGTAWNEQFF. CDR3 nucleotide sequence: TGTGCCAGCAGCTTAGGCCCCGGGACCGCGTGGAATGAGCAGTTCTTC.

V and J are TRBV19 and TRBJ1-5, with TRBD1 matching over 10 bases. The CDR3 has 14 residues. V dropped 11 bases and J dropped 1; count of bases not matched to a gene: 5. The V gene's germline CDR1 is LNHDA and CDR2 SQIVND (reference sequence). The DNA of the CDR3 is TGTGCCGGAGGACAGGGGGGAAGCAATCAGCCCCAGCATTTT. It encodes CAGGQGGSNQPQHF.

The sample holds a few counts of this clonotype. The J gene is TRBJ2-3, the V gene TRBV28, with 8 bases identical to TRBD2. Germline V gives CDR1 MDHEN, CDR2 SYDVKM. The CDR3 covers 17 residues. The junction had 8 bases not matched to a gene; V was cut back by 3 bases and J by 0 bases. CDR3 sequence: CASSFSGGPGSTDTQYF. The CDR3 DNA sequence: TGTGCCAGCAGTTTCTCGGGAGGGCCTGGGAGCACAGATACGCAGTATTTT.

The sample holds a few counts of this clonotype. The chain joins TRBV5-6 to TRBJ2-3; D might be TRBD1 (5 bases). CDR1 SGHDT and CDR2 YYEEEE come from the germline V gene. CDR3 length equals 11 residues. V dropped 6 bases and J dropped 9 bases, with 11 bases sitting between them. The CDR3 coding sequence is TGTGCCAGCAACATAGACAGCACGCAGTATTTT. Amino acid sequence: CASNIDSTQYF.

This clonotype was seen at least ten times. This chain links TRBV20-1 with TRBJ2-3, with a weak D call TRBD1 (6 bases). Germline lookup yields CDR1 DFQATT and CDR2 SNEGSKA (reference sequence). The CDR3 is 13 residues long. V lost 6 bases, J lost 6 bases, and 16 bases lay in between. CDR3 bases: TGCAGTGCCCGGACAGTAAAAGGGGATACGCAGTATTTT. Translating gives CSARTVKGDTQYF.

The chain recombines TRBV2 with TRBJ2-1; TRBD1 matches 7 bases. Germline V gene lookup returns CDR1 SNHLY and CDR2 FYNNEI. V lost 7 bases to trimming and J lost 7 bases; unmatched junction nucleotides: 7. The CDR3 covers 13 residues. This CDR3 is CASTRSQGNEQFF. DNA of the CDR3: TGTGCCAGCACACGATCACAGGGGAATGAGCAGTTCTTC. The whole variable domain, filled in from reference TRBV2 and TRBJ2-1, reads EPEVTQTPSHQVTQMGQEVILRCVPISNHLYFYWYRQILGQKVEFLVSFYNNEISEKSEIFDDQFSVERPDGSNFTLKIRSTKLEDSAMYFCASTRSQGNEQFFGPGTRLTVL.

This clonotype was observed many times. This rearrangement joins TRBV7-8 to TRBJ1-3; 7 bases map to TRBD1. The V gene end was trimmed by 0 bases and the J gene end by 0 bases; junction bases not matched to a gene: 2. The length of the CDR3 is 16 residues. Germline lookup yields CDR1 SGHVS and CDR2 FQNEAQ. CDR3 sequence: CASSLAEGASGNTIYF. The DNA for the CDR3 is TGTGCCAGCAGCTTAGCTGAGGGGGCCTCTGGAAACACCATATATTTT.

This clonotype was detected a few times. This chain links TRBV10-3 with TRBJ2-1, with 8 bases aligning to TRBD1. CDR3 size: 14 residues. The V segment lost 7 bases and the J segment 7 bases; nucleotides outside the gene matches: 9. Germline CDR1 is ENHRY and CDR2 is SYGVKD. CDR3 sequence: CAIKGTGSGNEQFF. The CDR3 DNA is TGTGCCATCAAGGGGACAGGCTCAGGAAATGAGCAGTTCTTC.

This clonotype was picked up a small number of times. The V and J genes are TRBV28 and TRBJ2-1; TRBD1 is a possible D gene (5 bases). The germline gives CDR1 MDHEN, CDR2 SYDVKM. Trimming removed 4 bases at V and 6 bases at J, with 16 bases between. The CDR3 is made up of 15 amino acids. CDR3 loop: CASSSHQGAVNEQFF. For the CDR3, the DNA is TGTGCCAGCAGTTCACACCAAGGGGCAGTCAATGAGCAGTTCTTC.

The chain is built from TRBV24-1 and TRBJ2-7; unclear D gene. V gave up 10 bases and J gave up 2 bases, with 17 bases separating them. This CDR3 spans 14 amino acids. Germline CDR1 is KGHDR and CDR2 is SFDVKD. This CDR3 reads CATGQESPPYEQYF. The CDR3 bases are TGTGCCACAGGCCAGGAATCCCCACCCTACGAGCAGTACTTC.

The chain carries TRBV5-1 and TRBJ2-7, with 9 bases lining up with TRBD1. The germline V gene encodes CDR1 SGHRS and CDR2 YFSETQ. Trimming removed 0 bases from V and 6 bases from J; junction bases left unmatched: 4. The CDR3 runs 14 residues. The CDR3 spells CASSLAQGAGEQYF. The CDR3 DNA reads as TGCGCCAGCAGCTTGGCACAGGGGGCAGGCGAGCAGTACTTC.

This rearrangement joins TRBV3-1 to TRBJ1-2; 7 bases are shared with TRBD1. Germline V gene lookup returns CDR1 LGHDT and CDR2 YNNKEL (reference sequence). J lost 6 bases, V lost 1 base, and 2 bases had no gene match. The CDR3 length is 13 residues. DNA of the CDR3: TGTGCCAGCAGCCAAGCGACAGGGAATGGCTACACCTTC. Its translation is CASSQATGNGYTF.

In its sample, this clonotype was seen many times. The chain combines TRBV7-2 with TRBJ2-1; 14 bases align to TRBD2. The CDR3 loop spans 15 amino acids. Germline V CDR1 and CDR2: SGHTA, FQGNSA. V gave up 7 bases and J gave up 10 bases; unmatched junction bases: 9. Written as DNA, the CDR3 is TGTGCCAGCAACCCGGGGACTAGCGGGAGAGGGGAGCAGTTCTTC. Translation: CASNPGTSGRGEQFF.

There are many counts of this clonotype. CDR3 DNA: TGTGCCAGCAGTTCCCCGGACTTGTCAGATACGCAGTATTTT. Encoded protein: CASSSPDLSDTQYF. This sequence joins TRBV6-5 and TRBJ2-3; TRBD2 might be the D (5 bases). The CDR3 length is 14 residues. From germline, CDR1 is MNHEY and CDR2 SVGAGI. Trimming shortened V by 4 bases and J by 4 bases, and 12 bases separated the two germline ends.

There are a few counts of this clonotype. The chain combines TRBV5-1 with TRBJ2-1; 15 bases fit TRBD2. Germline lookup yields CDR1 SGHRS and CDR2 YFSETQ. The V segment lost 3 bases and the J segment 7 bases; nucleotides outside the gene matches: 8. This CDR3 has 17 amino acids. As DNA, the CDR3 is TGCGCCAGCAGCTATGGGACTAGCGGGAGGATGGGGAATGAGCAGTTCTTC. It yields the protein CASSYGTSGRMGNEQFF.

This clonotype was seen a few times. The chain combines TRBV7-9 with TRBJ2-1, with D perhaps TRBD2 (6 bases). Trimming stripped 0 bases from V and 4 bases from J, with 10 bases between. The CDR3 is made up of 15 amino acids. Germline V lookup: CDR1 SEHNR, CDR2 FQNEAQ (reference sequence). The CDR3 nucleotides read TGTGCCAGCAGCTTAGCCCGACTAGGGTACAATGAGCAGTTCTTC. Encoded protein: CASSLARLGYNEQFF.